This TCR beta chain was found in a study of blood T cell repertoires in COVID-19. Trimming cost V 0 bases and J 5 bases, with 15 bases left between them. This CDR3 region has 16 residues. Germline CDR1 is LNHNV and CDR2 is YYDKDF (reference sequence). Profiled with immunoSEQ multiplex PCR; TCRdb holds only in-frame clones, not every one. The profile shows over 95,000 clones, 85% of them singletons. This TCR was sampled from a human donor in a cohort sampled during active COVID-19. Sequencing was carried out using peripheral blood. V and J are TRBV15 and TRBJ2-3, with a weak D call TRBD1 (5 bases). The CDR3 DNA is TGTGCCACCAGCAGAGATAAGGGGATCTCCGGAGATACGCAGTATTTT. Translation: CATSRDKGISGDTQYF.